This TCR beta chain was captured in a study of vaccination and CD4 T cells after COVID-19. In the case of this clonotype: Its specificity is not known.

Treatment: roughly ten-day PBMC culture with coronavirus spike peptide pools or control peptides (ViraFEST assay). This CDR3 contains 15 residues. J was trimmed by 7 bases and V by 1 base; bases with no gene match: 8. CDR1 SGHTA and CDR2 FQGNSA come from the germline V gene. The assay that was used to sequence DNA from cultured CD4+ T cells was the Oncomine TCR Beta short-read assay. The genomic DNA was obtained from cultured CD4+ T cells by extraction with the QIAamp micro DNA kit. TCRdb used MiXCR to reprocess the PCR reads, holding one entry per CDR3 protein. The data contain about 11,000 distinct CDR3 sequences, around a third of them singletons.

The sequence came from a human donor who had recovered from COVID-19. The chain has TRBV7-2 and TRBJ1-2; 8 nucleotides match TRBD1. Sample: CD4+ T cells from blood, cultured in vitro, taken after SARS-CoV-2 vaccination. In DNA, the CDR3 is TGTGCCAGCAGCTTAGGCCCAGGGGGCGTCTGTGGCTACACCTTC. It is translated as CASSLGPGGVCGYTF.